A single sample gave rise to the 3 T cell receptor beta chains below, sequenced in a study of cytomegalovirus exposure and HLA in healthy donors. The PCR contained 60 Vbeta and 13 Jbeta primers. Generated by immunoSEQ multiplex PCR, the TCRdb table keeps only in-frame clones and is missing some. The top ten hold over 1.5% of the sample, which has around 190,000 clones, around 77% seen once. Sequencing was done on a sample of PBMCs. The receptors stem from a woman between 18 and 30 years old in good health and CMV-seronegative.

The chain is built from TRBV11-3 and TRBJ2-1; a possible D gene is TRBD2 (7 bases). Germline V lookup: CDR1 SGHNT, CDR2 YENEEA. V lost 5 bases to trimming and J lost 8 bases, with 16 bases between them. The CDR3 covers 14 residues. The CDR3 protein is CASSPGGGVHEQFF. The CDR3 coding sequence is TGTGCCAGCAGCCCAGGAGGGGGGGTCCATGAGCAGTTCTTC. The variable domain in full, completed from reference TRBV11-3 and TRBJ2-1, reads EAGVVQSPRYKIIEKKQPVAFWCNPISGHNTLYWYLQNLGQGPELLIRYENEEAVDDSQLPKDRFSAERLKGVDSTLKIQPAELGDSAVYLCASSPGGGVHEQFFGPGTRLTVL.

The chain has TRBV5-6 and TRBJ2-7; 8 nucleotides agree with TRBD1. V was pared by 0 bases and J by 2 bases, with 10 bases of the junction left unmatched. Germline V gene lookup returns CDR1 SGHDT and CDR2 YYEEEE. The CDR3 extends over 17 amino acids. The CDR3 loop is CASSLGQGLLNAYEQYF. For the CDR3, the DNA is TGTGCCAGCAGCTTGGGACAGGGGTTATTGAACGCCTACGAGCAGTACTTC.

This chain links TRBV5-5 with TRBJ2-7; weak D call: TRBD1 (7 bases). The length of the CDR3 is 14 residues. V lost 4 bases and J lost 3, with 14 bases in between. CDR1 is SGHKS, CDR2 YYEKEE, per germline (reference sequence). The CDR3 sequence is CASSRPQGGYEQYF. CDR3 in DNA: TGTGCCAGCAGCCGACCCCAGGGGGGCTACGAGCAGTACTTC.